The T cell receptor (beta chain) described here comes from a study of T cells in tuberculosis. Study-wide background: CD1B tetramers identified T cells specific for mycobacterial lipid GMM. A South African cohort included IGRA-negative adolescents, latently infected IGRA-positive adolescents and adults with active tuberculosis.

The study, taken as a whole, reports: Samples were chosen by availability of cryopreserved specimens.

The CDR3 extends over 13 amino acids. Germline assignment: CDR1 SGHAT and CDR2 FQNNGV. Sequencing was performed with immunoSEQ multiplex PCR; in TCRdb, only in-frame clones are kept and a portion is missing. Found here are 44,000 or so clones, 90% to 95% of them singletons; the top ten hold roughly 7%. As concerns this clone: Antigen specificity is unknown. An end of the junction differs from the germline gene, which may be a read error.

The specimen was PBMCs. The J gene is TRBJ2-1, the V gene TRBV11-2, with a possible D match to TRBD1 (5 bases). The TCR sequence derives from a donor aged 5 to 30 with latent tuberculosis or without tuberculosis infection. The CDR3 here is CASSLDGAVGPVF. In DNA form, the CDR3 reads TGTGCCAGCAGCTTAGATGGGGCCGTGGGCCCAGTCTTC.